This T cell receptor beta chain was documented in a study of molecular identifiers for immune sequencing clone quantification (dated by TCRdb to the late 2010s). Notes on the research overall: For a replicate experiment, the RNA from either about 20,000 or 100,000 naive CD8 T cells was divided into five aliquots, and four of those aliquots went on to sequencing. This methods study benchmarked molecular-identifier clustering-based TCR repertoire sequencing (MIDCIRS) and TCR RNA copy counting, using CD8 T cells to do so.

General study outcomes and caveats: In CMV-specific effector cells, clones with more than 20 RNA copies accounted for over 97% of molecules, whereas in naive cells such clones accounted for under 1%. The naive libraries included spiked-in Jurkat TCR RNA (about ten copies' worth), and this Jurkat TCR RNA is not part of the donor repertoire. Spiked-in Jurkat TCR RNA equivalent to a single cell was reported to be detectable even among some 910,000 naive CD8 T cells. Approximately 3.1 recovered TCR RNA copies per cell were obtained by modeling, versus around 9.8 by digital PCR, implying a capture efficiency of about 30%. Highly expanded clone sizes could be underestimated because identical TCR molecules may share a barcode. When barcode sub-clustering was omitted, TCR diversity was inflated by chimeric consensus sequences, with chimeras reaching as high as 47%.

In this sample, this clonotype turned up many times. There is no known antigen for this receptor. No base-level quality is on record; no much larger clone is a single base apart. V is reduced by 0 bases and J by 0 bases, leaving a spacing of 14 bases between them. The CDR3 spans 17 residues, from the cysteine through the phenylalanine. The read is trimmed to its CDR3 DNA, 51 bases read in frame from base 1. The germline V gene encodes CDR1 MNHEY and CDR2 SMNVEV (reference sequence). Naive CD8 T cell libraries were made from about 20,000 to 1,000,000 sorted cells using 10%, 30% or 50% of purified RNA. Naive CD8 T cells, defined as CD8+CD4-CCR7+CD45RA+, were FACS-sorted into RLT Plus buffer on a BD FACSAria II. To test detection sensitivity, Jurkat RNA equivalent to more than eight TCR copies was spiked into samples of about 18,000-1,000,000 naive CD8 T cells. CD8 T cells were enriched using RosetteSep CD8+ T Cell Enrichment Cocktail and Ficoll-Paque, and the enriched cells then underwent ACK red cell lysis.

The method was PCR. TCRdb shows the sequencer as Illumina HiSeq 4000. Preparation of bulk TCR libraries followed a previously described approach, with the TCR primers listed in Table S5. The Qiagen AllPrep DNA/RNA kit was used to purify total RNA. Reads from multiple sequencing runs of the same library were pooled before analysis. Per the authors' processing: Reads were retained only if their TCR constant sequence matched exactly, and those retained reads were trimmed to 150 nt and grouped according to their 12-nt molecular barcodes. Within each barcode group, reads were sub-clustered at a 15% Levenshtein threshold, and quality-weighted consensus sequences were built per RNA molecule. Non-functional sequences were removed, as were lower-count sequences one edit away from another. Based on fitting two negative binomial distributions, any barcode sub-cluster with under 20% of the maximum read count was discarded. The public reads were reanalyzed by TCRdb: fastp trimming at Q25, MiXCR alignment, in-frame beta chains only. Identical CDR3 protein sequences are pooled into one entry, listed with their most common genes and DNA. Clone size and V and J calls follow TCRdb, not the original study. The sample table shows 400,000 to 600,000 distinct CDR3 sequences, and roughly a fifth are seen once. The top ten hold around 0.84% of the sample.

The source material was naive CD8+ T cells from blood, with Jurkat cell RNA spiked in. The sample's cell subset or site label, decoded: FACS-sorted CD8+CD4-CCR7+CD45RA+ naive T cells. The receptor comes from a human donor in good health. Some libraries in this study had Jurkat cell RNA spiked in. The chain links TRBV27 with TRBJ1-1; the D segment could be TRBD1, given 5 matching bases. In nucleotides, the sequence is TGTGCCAGCAGTTTATCGTCCGGGGCGAACCTGAACACTGAAGCTTTCTTT. Translated, this gives CASSLSSGANLNTEAFF.